Below, one T cell receptor (beta chain) is given with its context. Antigen specificity is unknown. This sample stems from a study of OX40 agonist ivuxolimab in advanced cancers. The protocol was immunoSEQ multiplex PCR, while the TCRdb copy is restricted to in-frame clones and leaves out a portion. The table includes tens of thousands of clones, approximately 90% detected once. The germline gives CDR1 SGDLS, CDR2 YYNGEE. J lost 1 base, V lost 6 bases, and 10 bases had no gene match. CDR3 length: 16 residues. Study results and caveats: Some nonresponders likewise displayed low normalized T-cell clonal expansion.

The genes are TRBV9 and TRBJ2-7, with 10 bases fitting TRBD1. Sequenced material: CD4+ or CD8+ T cells sorted from blood, taken in a trial of the OX40 agonist ivuxolimab. This receptor was obtained from an adult with an advanced solid tumor such as melanoma, head and neck, liver or kidney cancer. CDR3 in amino acids: CASILWGDRGSYEQYF. In DNA, the CDR3 is TGTGCCAGCATCCTATGGGGGGACAGGGGATCCTACGAGCAGTACTTC.